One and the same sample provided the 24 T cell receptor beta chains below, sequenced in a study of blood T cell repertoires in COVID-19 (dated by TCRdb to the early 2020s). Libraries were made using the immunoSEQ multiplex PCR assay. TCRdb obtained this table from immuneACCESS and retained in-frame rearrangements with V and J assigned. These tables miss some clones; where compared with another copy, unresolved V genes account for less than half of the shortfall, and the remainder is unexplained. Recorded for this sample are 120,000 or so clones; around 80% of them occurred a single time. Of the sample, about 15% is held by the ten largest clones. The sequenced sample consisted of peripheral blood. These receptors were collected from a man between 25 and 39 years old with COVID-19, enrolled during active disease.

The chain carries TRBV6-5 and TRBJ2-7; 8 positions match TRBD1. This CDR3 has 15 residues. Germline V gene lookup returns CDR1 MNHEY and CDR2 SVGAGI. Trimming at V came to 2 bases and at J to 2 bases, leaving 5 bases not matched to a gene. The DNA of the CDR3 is TGTGCCAGCAGTTACGGACAGGGTAATCCCTACGAGCAGTACTTC. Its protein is CASSYGQGNPYEQYF.

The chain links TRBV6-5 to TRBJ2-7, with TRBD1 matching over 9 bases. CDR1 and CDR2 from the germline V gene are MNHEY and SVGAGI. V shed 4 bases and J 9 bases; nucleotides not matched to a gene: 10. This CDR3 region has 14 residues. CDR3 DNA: TGTGCCAGCAGTTCAACCTGGGACAGGGAGTGGCAGTACTTC. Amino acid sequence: CASSSTWDREWQYF.

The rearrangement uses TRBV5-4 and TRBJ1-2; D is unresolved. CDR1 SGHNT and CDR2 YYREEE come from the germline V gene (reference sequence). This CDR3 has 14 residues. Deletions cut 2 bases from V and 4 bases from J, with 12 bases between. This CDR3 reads CASSFDGKVYGYTF. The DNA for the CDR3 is TGTGCCAGCAGCTTTGACGGGAAGGTCTATGGCTACACCTTC.

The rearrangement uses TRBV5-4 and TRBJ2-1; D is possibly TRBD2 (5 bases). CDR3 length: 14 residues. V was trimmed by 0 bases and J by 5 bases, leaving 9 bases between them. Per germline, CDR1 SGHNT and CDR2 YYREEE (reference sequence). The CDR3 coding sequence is TGTGCCAGCAGCTTGGGGGAGCTCGACAATGAGCAGTTCTTC. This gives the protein CASSLGELDNEQFF.

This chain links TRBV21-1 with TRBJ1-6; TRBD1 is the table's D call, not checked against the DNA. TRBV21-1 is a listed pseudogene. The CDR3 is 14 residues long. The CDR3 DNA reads TGTGCCAGCAGCCAGGGACAGGTATCGTCACCCCTCCACTTT. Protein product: CASSQGQVSSPLHF.

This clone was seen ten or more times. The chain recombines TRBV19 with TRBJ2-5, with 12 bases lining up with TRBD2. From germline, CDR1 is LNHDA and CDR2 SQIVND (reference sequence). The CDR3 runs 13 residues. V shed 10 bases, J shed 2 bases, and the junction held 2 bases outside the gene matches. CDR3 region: CATGLAGQETQYF. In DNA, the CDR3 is TGTGCCACCGGACTAGCGGGACAAGAGACCCAGTACTTC.

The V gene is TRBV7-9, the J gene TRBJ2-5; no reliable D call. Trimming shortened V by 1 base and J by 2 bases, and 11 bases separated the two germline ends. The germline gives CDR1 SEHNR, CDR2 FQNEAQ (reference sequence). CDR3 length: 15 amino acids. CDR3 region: CASSLGSQKQETQYF. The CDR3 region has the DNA TGTGCCAGCAGCTTAGGTTCACAGAAACAAGAGACCCAGTACTTC.

The CDR3 region is CASTSSVRDHNEQFF. The CDR3 region has the DNA TGTGCCAGCACCTCCTCCGTGCGGGATCACAATGAGCAGTTCTTC. This chain joins TRBV11-2 and TRBJ2-1; D perhaps matches TRBD2 (6 bases). Germline CDR1 SGHAT, CDR2 FQNNGV. The CDR3 length is 15 residues. The ends were cut back, 7 bases at V and 5 bases at J, with 18 bases in the middle.

CDR3 region: CASSHAILTYNEQFF. DNA of the CDR3: TGTGCCAGCAGCCACGCCATACTTACCTACAATGAGCAGTTCTTC. The chain has TRBV6-6 and TRBJ2-1; the D is unclear. V was pared by 6 bases and J by 2 bases, with 14 bases between. Germline lookup yields CDR1 MNHNY and CDR2 SVGAGI (reference sequence). The CDR3 covers 15 residues.

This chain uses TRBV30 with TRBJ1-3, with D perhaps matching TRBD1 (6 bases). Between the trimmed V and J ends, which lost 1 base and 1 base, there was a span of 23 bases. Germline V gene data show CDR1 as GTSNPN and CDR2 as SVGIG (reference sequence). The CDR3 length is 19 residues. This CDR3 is CAWSEPAGTPSSSGNTIYF. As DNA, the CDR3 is TGTGCCTGGAGTGAACCAGCCGGGACACCTTCTTCTTCTGGAAACACCATATATTTT.

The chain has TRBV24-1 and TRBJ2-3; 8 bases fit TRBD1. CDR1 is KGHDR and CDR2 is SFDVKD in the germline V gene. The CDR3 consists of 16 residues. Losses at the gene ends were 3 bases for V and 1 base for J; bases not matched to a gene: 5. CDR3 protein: CATSDGDRRGTDTQYF. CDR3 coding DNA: TGTGCCACCAGTGATGGGGACAGGAGGGGCACAGATACGCAGTATTTT.

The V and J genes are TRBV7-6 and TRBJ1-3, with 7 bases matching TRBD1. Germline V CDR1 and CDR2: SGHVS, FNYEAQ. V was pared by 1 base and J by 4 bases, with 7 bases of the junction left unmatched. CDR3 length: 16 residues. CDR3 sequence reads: CASSLGSTGKGNTIYF. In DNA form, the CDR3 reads TGTGCCAGCAGCTTAGGCTCGACAGGGAAGGGAAACACCATATATTTT.

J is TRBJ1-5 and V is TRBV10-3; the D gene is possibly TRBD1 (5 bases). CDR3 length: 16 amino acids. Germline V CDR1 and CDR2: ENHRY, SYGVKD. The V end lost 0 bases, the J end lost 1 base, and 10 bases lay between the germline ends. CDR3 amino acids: CAISESAGDSNQPQHF. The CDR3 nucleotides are TGTGCCATCAGTGAGTCGGCGGGGGACAGCAATCAGCCCCAGCATTTT.

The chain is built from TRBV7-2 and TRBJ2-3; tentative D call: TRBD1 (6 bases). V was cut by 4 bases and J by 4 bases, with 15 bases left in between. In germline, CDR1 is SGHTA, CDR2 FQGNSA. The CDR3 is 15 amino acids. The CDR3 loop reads CASSWDIRGADTQYF. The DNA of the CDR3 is TGTGCCAGCAGCTGGGACATCCGGGGCGCAGATACGCAGTATTTT.

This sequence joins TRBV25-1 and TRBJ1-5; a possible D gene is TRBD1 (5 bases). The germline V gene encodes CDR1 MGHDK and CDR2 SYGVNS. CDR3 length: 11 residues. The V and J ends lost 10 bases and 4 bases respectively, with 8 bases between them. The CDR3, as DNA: TGTGCCACGGGGGAGAATCAGCCCCAGCATTTT. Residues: CATGENQPQHF.

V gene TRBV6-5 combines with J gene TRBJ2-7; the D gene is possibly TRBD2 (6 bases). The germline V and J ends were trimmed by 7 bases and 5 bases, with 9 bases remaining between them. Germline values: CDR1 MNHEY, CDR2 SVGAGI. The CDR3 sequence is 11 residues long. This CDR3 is CASTREDEQYF. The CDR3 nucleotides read TGTGCCAGCACAAGGGAGGACGAGCAGTACTTC.

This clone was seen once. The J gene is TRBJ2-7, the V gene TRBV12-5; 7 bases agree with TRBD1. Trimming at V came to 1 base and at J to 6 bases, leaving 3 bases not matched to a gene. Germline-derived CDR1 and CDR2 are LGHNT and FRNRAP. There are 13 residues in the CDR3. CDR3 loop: CASGLGTGREQYF. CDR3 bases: TGTGCTAGTGGTTTGGGGACAGGCCGCGAGCAGTACTTC.

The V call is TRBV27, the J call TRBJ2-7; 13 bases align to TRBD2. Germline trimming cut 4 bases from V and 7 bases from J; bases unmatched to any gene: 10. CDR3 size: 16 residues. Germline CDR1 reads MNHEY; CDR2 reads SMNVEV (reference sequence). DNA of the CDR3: TGTGCCAGCAGTTCGAAGGGACTAGCGGGGATTAGGGAGCAGTACTTC. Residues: CASSSKGLAGIREQYF.

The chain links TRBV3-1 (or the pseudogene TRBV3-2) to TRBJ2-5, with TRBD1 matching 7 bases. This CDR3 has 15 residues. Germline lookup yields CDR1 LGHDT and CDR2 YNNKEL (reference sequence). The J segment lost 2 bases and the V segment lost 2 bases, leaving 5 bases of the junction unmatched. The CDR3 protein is CASSQFGTEQETQYF. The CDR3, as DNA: TGTGCCAGCAGCCAATTTGGGACAGAGCAAGAGACCCAGTACTTC.

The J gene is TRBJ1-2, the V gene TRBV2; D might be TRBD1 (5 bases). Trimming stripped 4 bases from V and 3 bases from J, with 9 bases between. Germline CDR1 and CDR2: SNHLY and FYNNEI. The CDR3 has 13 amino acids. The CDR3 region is CASSGLGDYGYTF. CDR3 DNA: TGTGCCAGCAGTGGCCTAGGGGACTATGGCTACACCTTC.

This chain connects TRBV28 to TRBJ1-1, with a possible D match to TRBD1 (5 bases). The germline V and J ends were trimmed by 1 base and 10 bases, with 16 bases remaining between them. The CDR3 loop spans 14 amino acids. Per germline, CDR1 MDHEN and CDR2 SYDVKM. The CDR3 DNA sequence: TGTGCCAGCAGTTTATATGTTGGGGGGATGGGAGCTTTCTTT. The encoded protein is CASSLYVGGMGAFF.

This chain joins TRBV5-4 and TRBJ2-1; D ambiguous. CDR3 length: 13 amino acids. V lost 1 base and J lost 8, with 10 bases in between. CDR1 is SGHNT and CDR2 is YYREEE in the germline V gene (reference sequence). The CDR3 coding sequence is TGTGCCAGCAGCTTGCCAGCGTTGGATGAGCAGTTCTTC. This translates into CASSLPALDEQFF.

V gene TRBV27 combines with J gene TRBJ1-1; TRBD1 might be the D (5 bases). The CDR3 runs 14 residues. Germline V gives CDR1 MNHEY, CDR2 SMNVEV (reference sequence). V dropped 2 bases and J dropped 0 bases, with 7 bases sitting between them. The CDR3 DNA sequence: TGTGCCAGCAGTTTACAGGGCTTGAACACTGAAGCTTTCTTT. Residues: CASSLQGLNTEAFF.

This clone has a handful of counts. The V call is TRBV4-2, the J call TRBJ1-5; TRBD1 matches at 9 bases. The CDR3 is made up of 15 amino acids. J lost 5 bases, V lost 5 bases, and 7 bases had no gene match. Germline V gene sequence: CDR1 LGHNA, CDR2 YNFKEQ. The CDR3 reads CASSVRDRVDQPQHF. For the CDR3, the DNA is TGTGCCAGCAGCGTCCGGGACAGGGTGGATCAGCCCCAGCATTTT.